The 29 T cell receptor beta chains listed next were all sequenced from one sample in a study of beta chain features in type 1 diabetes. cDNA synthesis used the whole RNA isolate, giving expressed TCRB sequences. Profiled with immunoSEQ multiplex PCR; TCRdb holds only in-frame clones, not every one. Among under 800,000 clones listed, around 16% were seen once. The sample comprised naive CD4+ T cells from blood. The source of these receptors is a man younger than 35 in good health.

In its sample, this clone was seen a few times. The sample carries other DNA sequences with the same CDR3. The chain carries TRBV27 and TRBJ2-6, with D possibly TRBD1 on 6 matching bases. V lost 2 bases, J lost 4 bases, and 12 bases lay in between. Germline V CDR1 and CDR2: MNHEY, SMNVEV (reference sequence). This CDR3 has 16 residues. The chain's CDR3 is CASSLQTGSGANVLTF. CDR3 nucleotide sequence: TGTGCCAGCAGTTTACAAACAGGGTCCGGGGCCAACGTCCTGACTTTC.

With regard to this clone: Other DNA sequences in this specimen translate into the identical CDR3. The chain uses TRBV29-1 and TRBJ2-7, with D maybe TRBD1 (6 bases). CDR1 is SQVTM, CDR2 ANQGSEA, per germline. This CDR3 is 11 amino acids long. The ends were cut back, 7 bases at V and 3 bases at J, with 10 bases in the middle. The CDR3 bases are TGCAGCGCTCGGACAGTCTACGAGCAGTACTTC. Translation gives CSARTVYEQYF.

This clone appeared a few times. CDR3 bases: TGTGCCAGCAGTTACTCAGGGCCCACCGGCACTGAAGCTTTCTTT. Protein: CASSYSGPTGTEAFF. The chain has TRBV6-6 and TRBJ1-1, with D uncertain. Germline values: CDR1 MNHNY, CDR2 SVGAGI (reference sequence). The CDR3 contains 15 residues. Trimming removed 0 bases from V and 4 bases from J, with 12 bases in between.

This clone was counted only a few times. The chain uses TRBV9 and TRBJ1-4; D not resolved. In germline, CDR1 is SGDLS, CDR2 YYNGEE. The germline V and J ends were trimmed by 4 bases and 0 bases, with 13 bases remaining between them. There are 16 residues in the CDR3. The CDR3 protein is CASSPRGMATNEKLFF. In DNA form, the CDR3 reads TGTGCCAGCAGCCCCCGGGGTATGGCAACTAATGAAAAACTGTTTTTT.

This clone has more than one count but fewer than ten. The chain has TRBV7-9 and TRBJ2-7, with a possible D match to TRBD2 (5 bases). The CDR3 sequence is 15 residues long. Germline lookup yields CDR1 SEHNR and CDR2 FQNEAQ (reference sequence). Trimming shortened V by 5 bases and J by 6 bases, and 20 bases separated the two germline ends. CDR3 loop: CASSPSGRLRVEQYF. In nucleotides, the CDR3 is TGTGCCAGCAGCCCGAGCGGTCGCCTAAGGGTCGAGCAGTACTTC.

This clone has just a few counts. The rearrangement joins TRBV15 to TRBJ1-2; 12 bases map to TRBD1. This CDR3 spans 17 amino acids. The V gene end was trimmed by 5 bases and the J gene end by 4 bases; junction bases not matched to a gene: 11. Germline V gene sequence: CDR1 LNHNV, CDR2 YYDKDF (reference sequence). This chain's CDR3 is CATSSSRDRGPSYGYTF. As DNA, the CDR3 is TGTGCCACCAGCTCCAGCCGGGACAGGGGGCCCAGCTATGGCTACACCTTC.

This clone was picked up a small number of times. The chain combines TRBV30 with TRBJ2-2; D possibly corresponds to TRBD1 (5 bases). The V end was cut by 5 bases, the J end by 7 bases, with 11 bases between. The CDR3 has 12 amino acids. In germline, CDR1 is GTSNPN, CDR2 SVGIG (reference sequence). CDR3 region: CAWRGQIGELFF. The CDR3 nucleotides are TGTGCCTGGCGAGGACAAATCGGGGAGCTGTTTTTT.

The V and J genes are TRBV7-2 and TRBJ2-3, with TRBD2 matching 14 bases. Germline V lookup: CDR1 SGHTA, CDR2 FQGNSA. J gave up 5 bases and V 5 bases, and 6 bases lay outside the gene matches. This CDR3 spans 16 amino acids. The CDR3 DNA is TGTGCCAGCAGCCCCCGGGGACTAGCGGGAGAAGATACGCAGTATTTT. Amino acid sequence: CASSPRGLAGEDTQYF.

The DNA for the CDR3 is TGTGCCAGCAGCCCCTCGGGACACCATTCGGACGAGCAGTACTTC. Translating it yields CASSPSGHHSDEQYF. V usage is TRBV9 and J usage is TRBJ2-7; a weak D match, TRBD1 (6 bases). V lost 4 bases and J lost 5, with 19 bases in between. Looked up from germline, CDR1 is SGDLS and CDR2 is YYNGEE. This CDR3 comprises 15 residues. The full variable domain, in which reference TRBV9 and TRBJ2-7 provide the parts outside the CDR3, is DSGVTQTPKHLITATGQRVTLRCSPRSGDLSVYWYQQSLDQGLQFLIQYYNGEERAKGNILERFSAQQFPDLHSELNLSSLELGDSALYFCASSPSGHHSDEQYFGPGTRLTVT.

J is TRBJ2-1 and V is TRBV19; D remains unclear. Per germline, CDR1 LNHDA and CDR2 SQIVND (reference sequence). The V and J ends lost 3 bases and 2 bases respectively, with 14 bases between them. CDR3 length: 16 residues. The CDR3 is CASSIPPGPAYNEQFF. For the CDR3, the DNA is TGTGCCAGTAGTATCCCACCGGGCCCAGCCTACAATGAGCAGTTCTTC.

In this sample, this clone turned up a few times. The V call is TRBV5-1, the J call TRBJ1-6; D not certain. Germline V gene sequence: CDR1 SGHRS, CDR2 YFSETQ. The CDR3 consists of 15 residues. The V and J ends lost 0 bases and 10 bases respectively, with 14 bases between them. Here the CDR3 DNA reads TGCGCCAGCAGCTTGGACGGGCGTAAGGACTCACCCCTCCACTTT. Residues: CASSLDGRKDSPLHF.

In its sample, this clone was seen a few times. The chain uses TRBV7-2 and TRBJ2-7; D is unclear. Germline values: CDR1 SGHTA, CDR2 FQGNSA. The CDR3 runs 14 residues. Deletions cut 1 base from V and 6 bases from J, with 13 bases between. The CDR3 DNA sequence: TGTGCCAGCAGCTTAGAAGTTAGAGTAGCCGAGCAGTACTTC. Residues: CASSLEVRVAEQYF.

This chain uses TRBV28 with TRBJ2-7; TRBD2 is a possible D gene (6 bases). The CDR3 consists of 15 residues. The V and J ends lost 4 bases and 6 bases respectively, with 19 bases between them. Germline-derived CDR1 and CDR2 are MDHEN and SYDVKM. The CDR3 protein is CASSSSSSGGSEQYF. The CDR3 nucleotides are TGTGCCAGCAGTTCCTCCTCTTCCGGGGGAAGCGAGCAGTACTTC.

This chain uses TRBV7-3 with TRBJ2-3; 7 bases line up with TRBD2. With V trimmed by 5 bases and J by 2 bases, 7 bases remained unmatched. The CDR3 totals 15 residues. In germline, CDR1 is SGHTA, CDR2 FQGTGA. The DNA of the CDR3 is TGTGCCAGCAGCCTCGCAGCGGGATCCACAGATACGCAGTATTTT. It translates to CASSLAAGSTDTQYF.

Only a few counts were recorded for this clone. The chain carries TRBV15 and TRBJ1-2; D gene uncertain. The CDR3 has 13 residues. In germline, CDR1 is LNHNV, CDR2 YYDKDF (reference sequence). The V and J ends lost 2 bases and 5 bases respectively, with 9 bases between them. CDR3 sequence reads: CATSRIGSYGYTF. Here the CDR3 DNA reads TGTGCCACCAGCAGAATCGGCTCTTATGGCTACACCTTC.

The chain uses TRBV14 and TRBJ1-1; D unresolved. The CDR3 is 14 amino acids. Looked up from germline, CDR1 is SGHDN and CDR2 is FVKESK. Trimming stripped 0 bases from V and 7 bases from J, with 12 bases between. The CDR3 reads CASSQDLKRNEAFF. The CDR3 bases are TGTGCCAGCAGCCAAGATCTCAAGCGTAATGAAGCTTTCTTT.

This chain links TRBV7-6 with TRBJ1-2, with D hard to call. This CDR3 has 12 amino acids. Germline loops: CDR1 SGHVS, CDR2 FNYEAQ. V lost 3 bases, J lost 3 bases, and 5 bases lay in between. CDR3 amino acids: CASSLADYGYTF. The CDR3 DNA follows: TGTGCCAGCAGCTTGGCTGACTATGGCTACACCTTC.

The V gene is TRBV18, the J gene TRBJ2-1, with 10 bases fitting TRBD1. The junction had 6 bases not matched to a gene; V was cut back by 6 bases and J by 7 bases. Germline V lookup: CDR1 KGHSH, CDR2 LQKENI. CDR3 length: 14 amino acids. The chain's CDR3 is CASSPRQGANEQFF. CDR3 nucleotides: TGTGCCAGCTCGCCGCGACAGGGGGCGAATGAGCAGTTCTTC.

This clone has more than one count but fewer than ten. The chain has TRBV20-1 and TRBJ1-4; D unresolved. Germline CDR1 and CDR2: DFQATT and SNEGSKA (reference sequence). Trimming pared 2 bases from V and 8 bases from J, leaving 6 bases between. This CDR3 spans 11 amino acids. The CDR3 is CSARSIEKLFF. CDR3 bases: TGCAGTGCTAGAAGTATCGAAAAACTGTTTTTT.

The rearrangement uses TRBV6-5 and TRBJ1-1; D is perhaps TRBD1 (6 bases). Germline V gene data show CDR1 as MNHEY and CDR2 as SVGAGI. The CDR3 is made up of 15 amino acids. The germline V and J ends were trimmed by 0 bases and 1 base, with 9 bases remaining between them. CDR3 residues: CASSYSARGNTEAFF. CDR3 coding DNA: TGTGCCAGCAGTTACTCGGCCAGGGGGAACACTGAAGCTTTCTTT.

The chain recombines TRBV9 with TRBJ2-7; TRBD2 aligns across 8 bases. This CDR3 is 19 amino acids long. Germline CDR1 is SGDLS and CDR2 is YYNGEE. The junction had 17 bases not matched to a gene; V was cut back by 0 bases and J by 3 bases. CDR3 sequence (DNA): TGTGCCAGCAGCGTAGGTGGAGGTAGCGGGATCACCAATCTCTACGAGCAGTACTTC. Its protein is CASSVGGGSGITNLYEQYF.

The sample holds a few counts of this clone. DNA of the CDR3: TGCGCCAGCAGCCGGGGACTAGCGGAACTCTCCTACGAGCAGTACTTC. Translated, it gives CASSRGLAELSYEQYF. This chain uses TRBV4-1 with TRBJ2-7; TRBD2 agrees at 11 bases. This CDR3 region has 16 residues. Trimming at V came to 4 bases and at J to 0 bases, leaving 5 bases not matched to a gene. CDR1 is MGHRA, CDR2 YSYEKL, per germline.

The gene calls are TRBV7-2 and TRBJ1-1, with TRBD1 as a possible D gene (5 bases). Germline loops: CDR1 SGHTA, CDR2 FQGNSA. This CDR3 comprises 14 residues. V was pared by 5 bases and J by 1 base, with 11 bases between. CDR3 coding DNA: TGTGCCAGCAGCCGGAATCAGGGGAACACTGAAGCTTTCTTT. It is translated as CASSRNQGNTEAFF.

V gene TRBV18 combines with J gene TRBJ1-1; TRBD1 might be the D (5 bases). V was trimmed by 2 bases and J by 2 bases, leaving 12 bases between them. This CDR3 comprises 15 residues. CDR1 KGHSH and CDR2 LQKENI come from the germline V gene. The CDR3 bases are TGTGCCAGCTCACCATCCGGGACGGTTAACACTGAAGCTTTCTTT. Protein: CASSPSGTVNTEAFF.

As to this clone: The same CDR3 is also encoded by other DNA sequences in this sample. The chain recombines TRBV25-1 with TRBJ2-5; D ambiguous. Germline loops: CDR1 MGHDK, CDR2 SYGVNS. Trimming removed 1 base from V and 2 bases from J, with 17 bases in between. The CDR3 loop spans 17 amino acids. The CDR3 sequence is CASSELASGVLQETQYF. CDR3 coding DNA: TGTGCCAGCAGTGAATTGGCCTCAGGCGTTCTTCAAGAGACCCAGTACTTC.

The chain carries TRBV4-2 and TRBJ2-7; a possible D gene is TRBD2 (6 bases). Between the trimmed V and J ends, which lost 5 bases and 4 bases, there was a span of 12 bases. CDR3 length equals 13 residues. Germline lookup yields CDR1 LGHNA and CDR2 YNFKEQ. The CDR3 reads CASSSGLQYEQYF. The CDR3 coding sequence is TGTGCCAGCAGCTCTGGACTACAATACGAGCAGTACTTC.

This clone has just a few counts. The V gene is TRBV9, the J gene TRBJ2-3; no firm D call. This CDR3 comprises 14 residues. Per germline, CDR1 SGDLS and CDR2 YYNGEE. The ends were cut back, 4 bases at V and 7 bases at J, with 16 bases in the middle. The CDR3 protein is CASSPRLEPNTQYF. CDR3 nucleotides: TGTGCCAGCAGCCCCCGACTGGAACCGAATACGCAGTATTTT.

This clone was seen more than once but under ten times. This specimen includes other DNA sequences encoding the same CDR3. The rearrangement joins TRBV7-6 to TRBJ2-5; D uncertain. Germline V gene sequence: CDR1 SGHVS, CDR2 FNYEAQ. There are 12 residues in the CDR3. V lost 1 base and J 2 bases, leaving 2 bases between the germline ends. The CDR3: CASSLGQETQYF. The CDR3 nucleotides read TGTGCCAGCAGCTTAGGTCAAGAGACCCAGTACTTC.

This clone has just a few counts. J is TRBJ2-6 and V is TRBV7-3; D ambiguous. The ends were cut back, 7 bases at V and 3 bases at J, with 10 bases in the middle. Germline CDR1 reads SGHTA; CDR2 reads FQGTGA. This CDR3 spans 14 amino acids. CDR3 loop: CASTLTGGANVLTF. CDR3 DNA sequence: TGTGCCAGCACCCTAACCGGTGGGGCCAACGTCCTGACTTTC.